The clone carrying this TCR beta chain was counted a few times. Its antigen is not known. The ends lost 3 bases at V and 6 bases at J; junction bases unmatched: 4. Germline V lookup: CDR1 SGHTA, CDR2 FQGNSA. The CDR3 covers 14 residues. The data are from a study of T cells after yellow fever vaccination. Each CDR3 protein gets one entry after TCRdb re-called the 5' RACE reads with MiXCR. The table shows about 350,000 distinct CDR3 sequences, with 8% to 9.5% occurring only once. General study findings and limits: Abundant contaminating clonotypes from the bulk population could appear in FACS-sorted repertoires. Just a small share of clonotypes turned up in the CD4 compartment as well as the CD8 compartment. Most primary-vaccination clones reappeared after the booster (around 95% CD4, about 88% CD8).

This specimen consisted of PBMCs, obtained 35 to 50 days after the first yellow fever vaccination. The sequence derives from a man younger than 35 who received the YFV17D yellow fever vaccine. This rearrangement joins TRBV7-2 to TRBJ2-3; 9 bases match TRBD2. CDR3 DNA sequence: TGTGCCAGCAGCTTTGGACTAGCGAAGGATACGCAGTATTTT. This sequence encodes CASSFGLAKDTQYF.